This is a list of T cell receptor beta chains from one sample in a study of cytomegalovirus exposure and HLA in healthy donors. The data were produced by immunoSEQ multiplex PCR, yet TCRdb's version contains in-frame clones alone and is incomplete. This table has around 96,000 clones, under 80% appearing once. Specimen: PBMCs. The receptors come from a man aged 30 to 45 in good health and CMV-seropositive. The CDR3 runs from the conserved cysteine through the conserved F or W. The D gene is left open where the match is weak. Part of the rows lack a size; the others show once, few, many or a class for expanded clones.

J gene: TRBJ1-4; D gene: -; V gene: TRBV5-3; CDR3 length: 17; clone size: -; CDR3 DNA: TGTGCCAGAAGCTTTCCTCTCAGGGGCGCAACTAATGAAAAACTGTTTTTT; CDR3 protein: CARSFPLRGATNEKLFF
J gene: TRBJ2-2; D gene: -; V gene: TRBV6-6; CDR3 length: 16; clone size: medium-sized; CDR3 DNA: TGTGCCAGCAGTTACAACAGGGTGGACTCTACCGGGGAGCTGTTTTTT; CDR3 protein: CASSYNRVDSTGELFF
J gene: TRBJ1-1; D gene: -; V gene: TRBV10-2; CDR3 length: 11; clone size: -; CDR3 DNA: TGCGCCAGCAGTGAGGGTAGTTTTGCTTTCTTT; CDR3 protein: CASSEGSFAFF
J gene: TRBJ1-5; D gene: TRBD1; V gene: TRBV19; CDR3 length: 17; clone size: -; CDR3 DNA: TGTGCCAGTAATCCTGTTGGACAGGGGTTTGGCAATCAGCCCCAGCATTTT; CDR3 protein: CASNPVGQGFGNQPQHF
J gene: TRBJ1-5; D gene: TRBD1; V gene: TRBV19; CDR3 length: 14; clone size: -; CDR3 DNA: TGTGCCAGTAGCCAGACAGGGGGAAATCAGCCCCAGCATTTT; CDR3 protein: CASSQTGGNQPQHF
J gene: TRBJ2-3; D gene: TRBD2; V gene: TRBV9; CDR3 length: 15; clone size: -; CDR3 DNA: TGTGCCAGCAACCCGGGGGGTTCCAAGTGGGATACGCAGTATTTT; CDR3 protein: CASNPGGSKWDTQYF
J gene: TRBJ1-1; D gene: TRBD1; V gene: TRBV4-1; CDR3 length: 15; clone size: -; CDR3 DNA: TGCGCCAGCAGCCAGGACAGGGTCCTGAACACTGAAGCTTTCTTT; CDR3 protein: CASSQDRVLNTEAFF
J gene: TRBJ2-2; D gene: -; V gene: TRBV2; CDR3 length: 14; clone size: -; CDR3 DNA: TGTGCCAGCATATGGGCCTTAAACACCGGGGAGCTGTTTTTT; CDR3 protein: CASIWALNTGELFF
J gene: TRBJ2-7; D gene: TRBD1; V gene: TRBV5-6; CDR3 length: 15; clone size: few; CDR3 DNA: TGTGCCAGCAGCTTGGTAGGGACAGACCGCTACGAGCAGTACTTC; CDR3 protein: CASSLVGTDRYEQYF
J gene: TRBJ2-7; D gene: TRBD1; V gene: TRBV6-5; CDR3 length: 15; clone size: many; CDR3 DNA: TGTGCCAGCAGTTACTTCGGACAGGGTTACCACGAGCAGTACTTC; CDR3 protein: CASSYFGQGYHEQYF
J gene: TRBJ1-1; D gene: -; V gene: TRBV4-1; CDR3 length: 16; clone size: -; CDR3 DNA: TGCGCCAGCAGCCAAGACTTGGGACTGCGGAACACTGAAGCTTTCTTT; CDR3 protein: CASSQDLGLRNTEAFF
J gene: TRBJ2-7; D gene: TRBD1; V gene: TRBV4-3; CDR3 length: 15; clone size: -; CDR3 DNA: TGCGCCAGCAGCCCGACCGGGACAGGGCGGTACGAGCAGTACTTC; CDR3 protein: CASSPTGTGRYEQYF
J gene: TRBJ2-1; D gene: TRBD1; V gene: TRBV18; CDR3 length: 15; clone size: -; CDR3 DNA: TGTGCCAGCTCACCACCAACAGGGGGCTACAATGAGCAGTTCTTC; CDR3 protein: CASSPPTGGYNEQFF
J gene: TRBJ2-5; D gene: TRBD1; V gene: TRBV5-4; CDR3 length: 14; clone size: once; CDR3 DNA: TGTGCCAGCAGCTACTGGACAGGGGAAGAGACCCAGTACTTC; CDR3 protein: CASSYWTGEETQYF
J gene: TRBJ1-4; D gene: -; V gene: TRBV6-1; CDR3 length: 14; clone size: -; CDR3 DNA: TGTGCCAGCAGTTTTCAGTCAACTAATGAAAAACTGTTTTTT; CDR3 protein: CASSFQSTNEKLFF
J gene: TRBJ1-5; D gene: TRBD1; V gene: TRBV6-5; CDR3 length: 15; clone size: -; CDR3 DNA: TGTGCCAGCAGAAGACAGGGGACAGCAAATCAGCCCCAGCATTTT; CDR3 protein: CASRRQGTANQPQHF
J gene: TRBJ1-3; D gene: -; V gene: TRBV6-6; CDR3 length: 14; clone size: -; CDR3 DNA: TGTGCCAGCAGTTACTCCTACTCTGGAAACACCATATATTTT; CDR3 protein: CASSYSYSGNTIYF
J gene: TRBJ2-5; D gene: TRBD2; V gene: TRBV4-1; CDR3 length: 16; clone size: once; CDR3 DNA: TGCGCCAGCAGCCAAGGGTTTAGCGGGGGGGGAGAGACCCAGTACTTC; CDR3 protein: CASSQGFSGGGETQYF
J gene: TRBJ1-5; D gene: TRBD1; V gene: TRBV2; CDR3 length: 16; clone size: -; CDR3 DNA: TGTGCCAGCAGAAAAACAGGGGCCGGGTACAATCAGCCCCAGCATTTT; CDR3 protein: CASRKTGAGYNQPQHF
J gene: TRBJ1-5; D gene: TRBD1; V gene: TRBV2; CDR3 length: 17; clone size: -; CDR3 DNA: TGTGCCAGCAGTGGGGGGGAACAGGGGGAGTTTGGTCAGCCCCAGCATTTT; CDR3 protein: CASSGGEQGEFGQPQHF
J gene: TRBJ2-1; D gene: -; V gene: TRBV18; CDR3 length: 14; clone size: -; CDR3 DNA: TGTGCCAGCTCACCGGGAGAGGGAAACAATGAGCAGTTCTTC; CDR3 protein: CASSPGEGNNEQFF
J gene: TRBJ1-2; D gene: TRBD1; V gene: TRBV19; CDR3 length: 15; clone size: -; CDR3 DNA: TGTGCCAGTAGTATAATGGGGACAGATCGGGGTGGCTACACCTTC; CDR3 protein: CASSIMGTDRGGYTF
J gene: TRBJ1-2; D gene: -; V gene: TRBV27; CDR3 length: 15; clone size: -; CDR3 DNA: TGTGCCAGCAGTTACCGCGGCAGGGAAATGGGGGGCTACACCTTC; CDR3 protein: CASSYRGREMGGYTF
J gene: TRBJ1-5; D gene: TRBD1; V gene: TRBV4-2; CDR3 length: 15; clone size: once; CDR3 DNA: TGTGCCAGCAGCCAAGCGGACAGGGTCAATCAGCCCCAGCATTTT; CDR3 protein: CASSQADRVNQPQHF
J gene: TRBJ2-3; D gene: -; V gene: TRBV14; CDR3 length: 14; clone size: -; CDR3 DNA: TGTGCCAGCAGCCAAGGCGGGACGGGAGATACGCAGTATTTT; CDR3 protein: CASSQGGTGDTQYF
J gene: TRBJ1-1; D gene: TRBD1; V gene: TRBV5-1; CDR3 length: 15; clone size: -; CDR3 DNA: TGCGCCAGCAGCTTGGGACAGGGACGACCCACTGAAGCTTTCTTT; CDR3 protein: CASSLGQGRPTEAFF
J gene: TRBJ2-7; D gene: -; V gene: TRBV18; CDR3 length: 14; clone size: -; CDR3 DNA: TGTGCCAGCTCCCGACAGGCCGGAGGCTACGAGCAGTACTTC; CDR3 protein: CASSRQAGGYEQYF
J gene: TRBJ2-5; D gene: TRBD1; V gene: TRBV6-5; CDR3 length: 12; clone size: -; CDR3 DNA: TGTGCCAGCGGGAACAGGGGGGAGACCCAGTACTTC; CDR3 protein: CASGNRGETQYF
J gene: TRBJ2-5; D gene: TRBD2; V gene: TRBV30; CDR3 length: 14; clone size: -; CDR3 DNA: TGTGCCTGGAATGGCGGGGGAACCCAAGAGACCCAGTACTTC; CDR3 protein: CAWNGGGTQETQYF
J gene: TRBJ1-6; D gene: -; V gene: TRBV19; CDR3 length: 16; clone size: -; CDR3 DNA: TGTGCCAGTAGCACGACAGGCAACTCCTATAATTCCCCCCTCCACTTT; CDR3 protein: CASSTTGNSYNSPLHF
J gene: TRBJ2-7; D gene: TRBD2; V gene: TRBV10-3; CDR3 length: 15; clone size: few; CDR3 DNA: TGTGCCATCCCGTGGGGAGCGGGGGTATCCTACGAGCAGTACTTC; CDR3 protein: CAIPWGAGVSYEQYF
J gene: TRBJ2-1; D gene: TRBD2; V gene: TRBV5-6; CDR3 length: 18; clone size: -; CDR3 DNA: TGTGCCAGCAGCTTATGGTTTACTAGCGGGGGGCGAGACAATGAGCAGTTCTTC; CDR3 protein: CASSLWFTSGGRDNEQFF
J gene: TRBJ1-2; D gene: -; V gene: TRBV4-1; CDR3 length: 16; clone size: -; CDR3 DNA: TGCGCCAGTAGCCAAGATCAGAGGGAGTCGTACTATGGCTACACCTTC; CDR3 protein: CASSQDQRESYYGYTF
J gene: TRBJ2-1; D gene: TRBD2; V gene: TRBV4-1; CDR3 length: 18; clone size: -; CDR3 DNA: TGCGCCAGCAGCCAAGGACTAGCGGGACGGAGGGGGGGCAATGAGCAGTTCTTC; CDR3 protein: CASSQGLAGRRGGNEQFF
J gene: TRBJ1-2; D gene: -; V gene: TRBV28; CDR3 length: 15; clone size: few; CDR3 DNA: TGTGCCAGCAGCCCCTGGGAGGTCGACGCCTATGGCTACACCTTC; CDR3 protein: CASSPWEVDAYGYTF
J gene: TRBJ2-5; D gene: -; V gene: TRBV4-1; CDR3 length: 16; clone size: -; CDR3 DNA: TGCGCCAGCAGCCAAGATCCGTGGGGGGGCGGGGAGACCCAGTACTTC; CDR3 protein: CASSQDPWGGGETQYF
J gene: TRBJ1-4; D gene: -; V gene: TRBV7-2; CDR3 length: 13; clone size: few; CDR3 DNA: TGTGCCAGCAGTCCCTTCCTCGATGAAAAACTGTTTTTT; CDR3 protein: CASSPFLDEKLFF
J gene: TRBJ2-3; D gene: TRBD2; V gene: TRBV5-4; CDR3 length: 15; clone size: -; CDR3 DNA: TGTGCCAGCAGGCTAGCGGGGGGGAGAACAGATACGCAGTATTTT; CDR3 protein: CASRLAGGRTDTQYF
J gene: TRBJ1-4; D gene: TRBD1; V gene: TRBV5-4; CDR3 length: 17; clone size: -; CDR3 DNA: TGTGCCAGCAGCTTTAGCGGCAGGGGGTCATTAGATGAAAAACTGTTTTTT; CDR3 protein: CASSFSGRGSLDEKLFF
J gene: TRBJ2-2; D gene: -; V gene: TRBV5-6; CDR3 length: 15; clone size: -; CDR3 DNA: TGTGCCAGCAGCCTCCCAGATGTTTACACCGGGGAGCTGTTTTTT; CDR3 protein: CASSLPDVYTGELFF
J gene: TRBJ2-7; D gene: TRBD2; V gene: TRBV4-2; CDR3 length: 16; clone size: -; CDR3 DNA: TGTGCCAGCAGCCAAGATTGGGTAGCGGGGTCCTACGAGCAGTACTTC; CDR3 protein: CASSQDWVAGSYEQYF
J gene: TRBJ2-7; D gene: -; V gene: TRBV9; CDR3 length: 15; clone size: -; CDR3 DNA: TGTGCCAGCAGCGTAGCCCCAGGACAGTCCTACGAGCAGTACTTC; CDR3 protein: CASSVAPGQSYEQYF
J gene: TRBJ2-7; D gene: TRBD2; V gene: TRBV6-1; CDR3 length: 15; clone size: -; CDR3 DNA: TGTGCCAGCAGCCCCCGGGGTAGCGGGGATTACGAGCAGTACTTC; CDR3 protein: CASSPRGSGDYEQYF
J gene: TRBJ2-2; D gene: TRBD2; V gene: TRBV5-6; CDR3 length: 17; clone size: -; CDR3 DNA: TGTGCCAGCAGCCTGATGGGACTAGCGGCGAACACCGGGGAGCTGTTTTTT; CDR3 protein: CASSLMGLAANTGELFF
J gene: TRBJ2-3; D gene: -; V gene: TRBV27; CDR3 length: 19; clone size: -; CDR3 DNA: TGTGCCAGCAGTTCAGACTCGAGACACGGACTATTTCGCACAGATACGCAGTATTTT; CDR3 protein: CASSSDSRHGLFRTDTQYF
J gene: TRBJ2-6; D gene: -; V gene: TRBV11-2; CDR3 length: 20; clone size: -; CDR3 DNA: TGTGCCAGCAGCTTAGAGGAGGGACAGCAAGTATTGAGTGGGGCCAACGTCCTGACTTTC; CDR3 protein: CASSLEEGQQVLSGANVLTF
J gene: TRBJ2-3; D gene: -; V gene: TRBV2; CDR3 length: 14; clone size: -; CDR3 DNA: TGTGCCAGCAGCGTGGCGGCTAGCACAGATACGCAGTATTTT; CDR3 protein: CASSVAASTDTQYF
J gene: TRBJ2-7; D gene: -; V gene: TRBV5-1; CDR3 length: 14; clone size: -; CDR3 DNA: TGCGCCAGCAGCGCCATACTAGGTTTCGACGAGCAGTACTTC; CDR3 protein: CASSAILGFDEQYF
J gene: TRBJ1-4; D gene: TRBD1; V gene: TRBV9; CDR3 length: 18; clone size: -; CDR3 DNA: TGTGCCAGCAGCCCCGGCGACAGGGGATATGCAACTAATGAAAAACTGTTTTTT; CDR3 protein: CASSPGDRGYATNEKLFF
J gene: TRBJ2-5; D gene: -; V gene: TRBV12-1; CDR3 length: 16; clone size: -; CDR3 DNA: TGTGCCAGCAGCTCCATGGCGGGGGGCACGCCGGAGACCCAGTACTTC; CDR3 protein: CASSSMAGGTPETQYF
J gene: TRBJ1-2; D gene: -; V gene: TRBV7-3; CDR3 length: 14; clone size: -; CDR3 DNA: TGTGCCAGCAATGAGCGGACGGATGACTATGGCTACACCTTC; CDR3 protein: CASNERTDDYGYTF
J gene: TRBJ2-7; D gene: TRBD1; V gene: TRBV30; CDR3 length: 14; clone size: -; CDR3 DNA: TGTGCCTGGAGTGTAGGGCAGGGGGTTTACGAGCAGTACTTC; CDR3 protein: CAWSVGQGVYEQYF
J gene: TRBJ2-7; D gene: TRBD2; V gene: TRBV10-3; CDR3 length: 14; clone size: -; CDR3 DNA: TGTGCCATCAGGGGACTAGCGGGGGGGAACGAGCAGTACTTC; CDR3 protein: CAIRGLAGGNEQYF
J gene: TRBJ1-3; D gene: TRBD1; V gene: TRBV7-6; CDR3 length: 18; clone size: -; CDR3 DNA: TGTGCCAGCAGCTTAGGTTCCAGGGGGCTGATCTATGGAAACACCATATATTTT; CDR3 protein: CASSLGSRGLIYGNTIYF
J gene: TRBJ1-2; D gene: TRBD1; V gene: TRBV15; CDR3 length: 18; clone size: -; CDR3 DNA: TGTGCCACCAGCAGGGACCCACAGGGGTTGCAGCGTAACTATGGCTACACCTTC; CDR3 protein: CATSRDPQGLQRNYGYTF
J gene: TRBJ1-1; D gene: TRBD1; V gene: TRBV9; CDR3 length: 16; clone size: -; CDR3 DNA: TGTGCCAGCAGCCCCGGACAGGGACCCCCGAACACTGAAGCTTTCTTT; CDR3 protein: CASSPGQGPPNTEAFF
J gene: TRBJ2-2; D gene: -; V gene: TRBV6-5; CDR3 length: 14; clone size: -; CDR3 DNA: TGTGCCAGCAGTTACCTCTCAGGGTCCGGGGAGCTGTTTTTT; CDR3 protein: CASSYLSGSGELFF
J gene: TRBJ1-5; D gene: -; V gene: TRBV30; CDR3 length: 13; clone size: -; CDR3 DNA: TGTGCCTGGAGCGGGGACACGGATCAGCCCCAGCATTTT; CDR3 protein: CAWSGDTDQPQHF